This TCR beta chain stems from a study of T cell responses to AZD1222 COVID-19 vaccine. In regard to this clone: The antigen remains undetermined.

Study conclusions and caveats: Of spike-specific TCRs, nearly half reportedly target regions left unmutated in variants. Baseline seropositives among AZD1222 recipients totaled only five or six.

The repertoire was sequenced with immunoSEQ multiplex PCR; TCRdb's copy has only in-frame clones and lacks some. The sample contains some 80,000 clones, over 60% of which appear only once. The CDR3 loop spans 15 amino acids. Germline V gives CDR1 SNHLY, CDR2 FYNNEI. The V end lost 6 bases, the J end lost 2 bases, and 16 bases lay between the germline ends. The material sequenced was peripheral blood, taken 28 days after the second dose of the MenACWY control vaccine. The chain joins TRBV2 to TRBJ2-5; D could derive from TRBD1 or TRBD2 (5 bases each). The clonotype was recovered from an adult who received the MenACWY meningococcal vaccine as a control. CDR3 region: CASSRVGTAQETQYF. CDR3 DNA: TGTGCCAGCAGCCGGGTGGGGACGGCGCAAGAGACCCAGTACTTC.